The present entry profiles one T cell receptor (beta chain) with its context. Its antigen is not identified. These data belong to a study of T cells in localized non-small cell lung cancer. Regarding the study as a whole: For the top 100 tumor clones, a median roughly 56 also appeared in adjacent lung. Sequencing involved a lone tumor region, leaving heterogeneity possible. Uninvolved nearby lung showed the greatest T cell clonality, exceeding that found in tumor.

CDR1 and CDR2 from the germline V gene are MDHEN and SYDVKM. The length of the CDR3 is 13 residues. Clones were sequenced by immunoSEQ multiplex PCR, and TCRdb holds only the in-frame ones, with some missing. In the table there are about 30,000 clones, more than 75% of which are singletons. The sample was peripheral blood, taken before any cancer treatment. The chain recombines TRBV28 with TRBJ2-7; D is unclear. The TCR originated in a female donor of 60 years or more with stage III squamous cell lung carcinoma. In DNA, the CDR3 is TGTGCTGCGGAGACACCCAGCTCCTACGAGCAGTACTTC. Translated: CAAETPSSYEQYF.